This TCR beta chain is from a study of CD8 T cells in ankylosing spondylitis. Researchers built TCR beta libraries using quantitative 5'-RACE with molecular barcodes. From the 5' RACE reads, TCRdb called clonotypes with MiXCR, one entry per CDR3 protein. The table records about 200,000 distinct CDR3 sequences, about 13% of them present only once. Study-level findings and limits: Prior work had noted some motif variants in reactive arthritis blood and synovial fluid. Peripheral blood held disease-linked clones only at relatively low frequency, and these were CD8+.

This clonotype was seen only a few times. The target antigen is unknown. Germline V gene sequence: CDR1 LGHNA, CDR2 YNFKEQ. There are 16 residues in the CDR3. Trimming removed 0 bases from V and 4 bases from J, with 13 bases in between. This TCR was sampled from a male donor with ankylosing spondylitis or in good health (not recorded which). Sequencing was done on a sample of blood, either unsorted or a sorted T cell fraction (not recorded which). The chain employs TRBV4-2 and TRBJ2-1, with no clear D. CDR3 in amino acids: CASSQDGWDRYNEQFF. Here the CDR3 DNA reads TGTGCCAGCAGCCAAGATGGGTGGGATAGGTACAATGAGCAGTTCTTC.